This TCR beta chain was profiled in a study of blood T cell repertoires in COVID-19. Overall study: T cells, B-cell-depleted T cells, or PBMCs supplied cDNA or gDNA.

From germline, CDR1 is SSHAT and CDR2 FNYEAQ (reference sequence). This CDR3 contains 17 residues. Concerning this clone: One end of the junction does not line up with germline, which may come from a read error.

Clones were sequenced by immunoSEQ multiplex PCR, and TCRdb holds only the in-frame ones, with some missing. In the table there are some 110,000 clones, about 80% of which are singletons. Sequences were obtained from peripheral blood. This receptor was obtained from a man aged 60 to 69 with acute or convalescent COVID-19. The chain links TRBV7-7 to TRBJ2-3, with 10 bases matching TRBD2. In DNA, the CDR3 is TGTGCTAGCAGCTTAGCGCTTCGGACTAGCGGTGCGGATACGCAGTATTTT. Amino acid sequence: CASSLALRTSGADTQYF.